The 22 T cell receptor beta chains below all came from one sample that was sequenced in a study of T cell repertoires in cytomegalovirus infection. No antigens are known for them. TCRdb ran MiXCR on the reads and lists one entry per CDR3 protein. Of approximately 130,000 distinct CDR3 sequences in the sample, 24% were seen once. Source material: PBMCs, sequenced either directly or after in vitro stimulation (not recorded which). Source of these receptors: a human donor in good health (CMV status not recorded). Some clones in this sample may be carry-over from other donors' samples.

V gene TRBV19 combines with J gene TRBJ1-1, with D possibly being TRBD1 (5 bases). This CDR3 comprises 15 residues. The germline gives CDR1 LNHDA, CDR2 SQIVND (reference sequence). V lost 6 bases and J lost 1, with 15 bases in between. The CDR3, as DNA: TGTGCCAGTAGCTTCCGCGGGGGGGAGAACACTGAAGCTTTCTTT. This gives the protein CASSFRGGENTEAFF.

The rearrangement joins TRBV12-3 or TRBV12-4 to TRBJ2-2; 10 nucleotides agree with TRBD2. This CDR3 region has 16 residues. Trimming at V came to 5 bases and at J to 6 bases, leaving 9 bases not matched to a gene. The CDR3 DNA reads TGTGCCAGCAGTCTCCTGGGTAGCGGGAGGTCCGGGGAGCTGTTTTTT. As protein: CASSLLGSGRSGELFF.

Ten or more counts support this clonotype. V usage is TRBV6-2 or TRBV6-3 and J usage is TRBJ2-1; no reliable D call. Between the trimmed V and J ends, which lost 0 bases and 0 bases, there was a span of 3 bases. This CDR3 is 14 amino acids long. The germline CDR1 and CDR2 sequences are MNHEY and SVGEGT. The CDR3 loop is CASSYSLSYNEQFF. The CDR3 DNA reads TGTGCCAGCAGTTACTCACTCTCCTACAATGAGCAGTTCTTC.

This clonotype has more than one count but fewer than ten. V and J are TRBV6-2 or TRBV6-3 and TRBJ2-1; D perhaps matches TRBD2 (5 bases). The V end lost 4 bases, the J end lost 10 bases, and 17 bases lay between the germline ends. The CDR3 has 14 amino acids. In germline, CDR1 is MNHEY, CDR2 SVGEGT. The CDR3: CASSLTRGEGEQFF. For the CDR3, the DNA is TGTGCCAGCAGTTTGACCCGAGGCGAGGGAGAGCAGTTCTTC.

On this clonotype itself: A much bigger clone sits one base away, suggesting this may be a read error. The rearrangement links TRBV7-2 to TRBJ2-7; D is uncertain. The CDR3 extends over 14 amino acids. The V gene's germline CDR1 is SGHTA and CDR2 FQGNSA. CDR3 sequence (DNA): TGTGCCAGCAGCTTAGCTTCTAGAAACTACGAGCAGTGCGTC. Translation gives CASSLASRNYEQCV.

The rearrangement links TRBV11-2 to TRBJ1-1; D ambiguous. The length of the CDR3 is 14 residues. The V end was cut by 0 bases, the J end by 10 bases, with 15 bases between. Germline V gene lookup returns CDR1 SGHAT and CDR2 FQNNGV. CDR3 DNA sequence: TGTGCCAGCAGCTTAGATCGTGTAGATATCGGAGCTTTCTTT. This codes for CASSLDRVDIGAFF.

This chain joins TRBV19 and TRBJ2-1, with 7 bases lining up with TRBD2. The CDR3 is made up of 15 amino acids. V shed 6 bases, J shed 6 bases, and the junction held 11 bases outside the gene matches. The germline CDR1 and CDR2 sequences are LNHDA and SQIVND (reference sequence). CDR3 loop: CASRRGSGTGNEQFF. The CDR3 nucleotides read TGTGCCAGTAGAAGGGGCAGCGGGACGGGCAATGAGCAGTTCTTC.

V gene TRBV28 combines with J gene TRBJ1-5; D gene uncertain. V lost 3 bases and J lost 6, with 21 bases in between. The germline gives CDR1 MDHEN, CDR2 SYDVKM. The CDR3 consists of 17 residues. The CDR3, as DNA: TGTGCCAGCAGTTTCTCCACCCGTCGGCTGGGAAGTCAGCCCCAGCATTTT. Translating it yields CASSFSTRRLGSQPQHF.

At least ten counts were recorded for this clonotype. The CDR3 region is CASSSGANTEAFF. The CDR3 DNA is TGTGCCAGCAGCTCGGGGGCGAACACTGAAGCTTTCTTT. The J gene is TRBJ1-1, the V gene TRBV7-8; a possible D gene is TRBD1 (6 bases). Looked up from germline, CDR1 is SGHVS and CDR2 is FQNEAQ. V shed 4 bases and J shed 1 base, with 7 bases lying between them. The CDR3 is 13 residues long.

This clonotype was seen at least ten times. The chain joins TRBV7-9 to TRBJ2-1; 7 nucleotides align to TRBD2. The J segment lost 0 bases and the V segment lost 5 bases, leaving 4 bases of the junction unmatched. The CDR3 covers 15 residues. Per germline, CDR1 SEHNR and CDR2 FQNEAQ (reference sequence). CDR3 sequence (DNA): TGTGCCAGCAGCGCAGCGGGGCCCTCCTACAATGAGCAGTTCTTC. Translating it yields CASSAAGPSYNEQFF.

This clonotype came up a few times. The chain couples TRBV19 to TRBJ1-5; no clear D. CDR1 is LNHDA, CDR2 SQIVND, per germline (reference sequence). Trimming stripped 4 bases from V and 4 bases from J, with 11 bases between. This CDR3 contains 14 residues. The CDR3 DNA reads as TGTGCCAGTAGTACGTGGGGAATGAATCAGCCCCAGCATTTT. Residues: CASSTWGMNQPQHF.

There are a few counts of this clonotype. The chain combines TRBV29-1 with TRBJ1-2, with D perhaps TRBD1 (6 bases). CDR3 size: 12 residues. CDR1 and CDR2 from the germline V gene are SQVTM and ANQGSEA. Trimming cost V 4 bases and J 6 bases, with 12 bases left between them. CDR3 in amino acids: CSVGGGPNGYTF. The CDR3 DNA sequence: TGCAGCGTTGGCGGGGGCCCGAATGGCTACACCTTC.

This clonotype showed up just a few times. The V gene is TRBV4-3, the J gene TRBJ2-4; D uncertain. Germline loops: CDR1 LGHNA, CDR2 YSLEER. The V end was cut by 1 base, the J end by 2 bases, with 9 bases between. This CDR3 is built from 15 residues. The CDR3 bases are TGCGCCAGCAGCCAAGGTGTGGCCCCCAAAAACATTCAGTACTTC. As protein: CASSQGVAPKNIQYF.

This clonotype was seen many times. This chain links TRBV27 with TRBJ1-6; D gene ambiguous. There are 14 residues in the CDR3. Germline-derived CDR1 and CDR2 are MNHEY and SMNVEV (reference sequence). Trimming cost V 3 bases and J 6 bases, with 9 bases left between them. CDR3 nucleotide sequence: TGTGCCAGCAGTTTTGGGCTCGGTAATTCACCCCTCCACTTT. It yields the protein CASSFGLGNSPLHF.

The V and J genes are TRBV2 and TRBJ2-1, with D possibly TRBD1 on 5 matching bases. The CDR3 covers 14 residues. Trimming left V 8 bases short and J 8 bases short, with 19 bases between. Germline CDR1 reads SNHLY; CDR2 reads FYNNEI. CDR3 DNA: TGTGCCAGCCTTGGCACTTACTTACAGGATGAGCAGTTCTTC. It yields the protein CASLGTYLQDEQFF.

This clonotype was recorded many times. The rearrangement links TRBV7-2 to TRBJ2-3, with D possibly matching TRBD1 (5 bases). The CDR3 is made up of 16 amino acids. CDR1 and CDR2 from the germline V gene are SGHTA and FQGNSA. V lost 1 base and J lost 0, with 11 bases in between. CDR3 nucleotides: TGTGCCAGCAGCTTAGTAAGCAGGGCTAGCACAGATACGCAGTATTTT. Encoded protein: CASSLVSRASTDTQYF.

This clonotype was found a few times. V and J are TRBV9 and TRBJ2-3; D is perhaps TRBD2 (6 bases). Germline V lookup: CDR1 SGDLS, CDR2 YYNGEE. Between the trimmed V and J ends, which lost 3 bases and 2 bases, there was a span of 13 bases. The CDR3 totals 15 residues. CDR3 sequence reads: CASSDGGKATDTQYF. The CDR3 DNA follows: TGTGCCAGCAGCGACGGCGGGAAGGCCACAGATACGCAGTATTTT.

This clonotype was counted only a few times. The chain is built from TRBV20-1 and TRBJ1-5, with D hard to call. CDR3 length: 16 amino acids. Trimming removed 6 bases at V and 0 bases at J, with 18 bases between. Germline CDR1 and CDR2: DFQATT and SNEGSKA (reference sequence). The CDR3 spells CSALPPGPYSNQPQHF. CDR3 sequence (DNA): TGCAGTGCCCTTCCCCCGGGCCCCTATAGCAATCAGCCCCAGCATTTT.

This clonotype was seen only a few times. V usage is TRBV7-6 and J usage is TRBJ1-4, with 7 nucleotides matching TRBD1. CDR1 is SGHVS, CDR2 FNYEAQ, per germline. The CDR3 spans 18 residues. Unmatched junction bases numbered 13, after V lost 4 bases and J lost 2 bases. CDR3 sequence: CASSWDRRLPMTNEKLFF. In DNA, the CDR3 is TGTGCCAGCAGCTGGGACAGACGTCTCCCGATGACTAATGAAAAACTGTTTTTT.

The chain combines TRBV29-1 with TRBJ2-5; D call uncertain. Germline CDR1 reads SQVTM; CDR2 reads ANQGSEA. The V gene lost 3 bases and the J gene lost 0 bases, with 8 bases spanning the gap. This CDR3 is 13 amino acids long. The DNA for the CDR3 is TGCAGCGTTGACTCGAGCGACCAAGAGACCCAGTACTTC. The encoded protein is CSVDSSDQETQYF.

This rearrangement joins TRBV27 to TRBJ2-3; D possibly uses TRBD1 or TRBD2 (5 bases each). CDR3 length: 15 residues. The germline V gene has CDR1 MNHEY and CDR2 SMNVEV (reference sequence). Deletions cut 9 bases from V and 6 bases from J, with 22 bases between. CDR3 in amino acids: CASASGTLLGDTQYF. The CDR3 bases are TGTGCCAGTGCCTCCGGGACCCTTTTGGGCGATACGCAGTATTTT.

The chain has TRBV12-3 or TRBV12-4 and TRBJ2-1; 8 nucleotides agree with TRBD1. CDR3 length: 16 residues. After removal of 5 bases from V and 5 bases from J, the junction contained 11 bases not matched to a gene. The chain's CDR3 is CASSLQGAPEHNEQFF. Written as DNA, the CDR3 is TGTGCCAGCAGTCTCCAGGGGGCCCCCGAACACAATGAGCAGTTCTTC.